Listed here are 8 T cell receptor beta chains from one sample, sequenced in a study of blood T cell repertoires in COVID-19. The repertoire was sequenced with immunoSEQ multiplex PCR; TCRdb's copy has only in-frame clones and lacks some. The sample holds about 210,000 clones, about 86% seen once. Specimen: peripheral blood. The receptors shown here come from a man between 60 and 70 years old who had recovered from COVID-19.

CDR3 in amino acids: CASSDHRSNQPQHF. The CDR3 bases are TGTGCCAGCAGTGATCACAGGTCCAATCAGCCCCAGCATTTT. The chain has TRBV2 and TRBJ1-5, with a weak D call TRBD1 (5 bases). Between the trimmed V and J ends, which lost 3 bases and 3 bases, there was a span of 9 bases. The CDR3 loop spans 14 amino acids. Germline V CDR1 and CDR2: SNHLY, FYNNEI.

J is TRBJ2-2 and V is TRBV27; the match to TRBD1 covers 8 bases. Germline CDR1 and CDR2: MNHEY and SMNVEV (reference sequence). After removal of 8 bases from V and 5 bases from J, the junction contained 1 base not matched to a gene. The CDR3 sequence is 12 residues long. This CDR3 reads CASWTGTGELFF. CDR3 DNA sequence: TGTGCCAGCTGGACAGGGACCGGGGAGCTGTTTTTT.

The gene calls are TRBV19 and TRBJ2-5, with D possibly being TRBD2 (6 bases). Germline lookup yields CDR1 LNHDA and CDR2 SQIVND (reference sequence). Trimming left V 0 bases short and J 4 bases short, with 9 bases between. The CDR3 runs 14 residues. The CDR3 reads CASSIERGRETQYF. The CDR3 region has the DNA TGTGCCAGTAGTATAGAGCGGGGTAGAGAGACCCAGTACTTC.

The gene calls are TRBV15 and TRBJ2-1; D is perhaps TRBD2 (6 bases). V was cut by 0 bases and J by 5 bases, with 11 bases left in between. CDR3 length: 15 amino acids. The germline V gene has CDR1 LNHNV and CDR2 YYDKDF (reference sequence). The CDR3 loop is CATSRDWRVNNEQFF. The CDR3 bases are TGTGCCACCAGCAGAGACTGGAGGGTTAACAATGAGCAGTTCTTC.

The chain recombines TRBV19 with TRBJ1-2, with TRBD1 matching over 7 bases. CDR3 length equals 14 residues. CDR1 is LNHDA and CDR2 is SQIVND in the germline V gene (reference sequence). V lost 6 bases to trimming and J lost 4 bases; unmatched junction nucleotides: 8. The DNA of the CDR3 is TGTGCCAGTAGGAACAGGGCAGGGGGCTATGGCTACACCTTC. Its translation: CASRNRAGGYGYTF.

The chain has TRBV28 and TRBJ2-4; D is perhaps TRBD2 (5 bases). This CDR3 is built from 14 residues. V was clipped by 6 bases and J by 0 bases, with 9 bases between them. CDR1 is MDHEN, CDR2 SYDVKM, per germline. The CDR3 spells CASRKRLAKNIQYF. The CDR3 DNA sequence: TGTGCCAGCAGGAAGCGGCTAGCCAAAAACATTCAGTACTTC.

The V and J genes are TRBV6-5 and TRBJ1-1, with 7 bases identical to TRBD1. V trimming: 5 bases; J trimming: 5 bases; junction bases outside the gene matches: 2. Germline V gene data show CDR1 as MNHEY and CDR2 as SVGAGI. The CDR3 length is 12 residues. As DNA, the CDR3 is TGTGCCAGCAGTCCACAGGGGACTGAAGCTTTCTTT. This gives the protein CASSPQGTEAFF.

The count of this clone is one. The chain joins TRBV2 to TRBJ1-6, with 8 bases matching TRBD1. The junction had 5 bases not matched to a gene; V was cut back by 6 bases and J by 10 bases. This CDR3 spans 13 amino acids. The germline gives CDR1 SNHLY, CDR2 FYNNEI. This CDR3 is CASSADRESPLHF. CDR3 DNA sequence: TGTGCCAGCAGCGCGGACAGGGAATCACCCCTCCACTTT.